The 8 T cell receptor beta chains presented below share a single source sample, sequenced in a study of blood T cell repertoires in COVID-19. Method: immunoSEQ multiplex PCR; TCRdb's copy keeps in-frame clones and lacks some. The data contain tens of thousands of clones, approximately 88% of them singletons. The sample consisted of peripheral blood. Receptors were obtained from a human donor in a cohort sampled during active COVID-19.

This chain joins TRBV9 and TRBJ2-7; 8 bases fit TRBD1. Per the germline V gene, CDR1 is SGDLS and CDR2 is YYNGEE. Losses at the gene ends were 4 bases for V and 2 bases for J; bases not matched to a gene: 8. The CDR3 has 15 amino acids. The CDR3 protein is CASSFRQGLAYEQYF. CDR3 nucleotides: TGTGCCAGCAGCTTTAGACAGGGGTTAGCCTACGAGCAGTACTTC. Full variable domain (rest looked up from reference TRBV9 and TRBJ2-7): DSGVTQTPKHLITATGQRVTLRCSPRSGDLSVYWYQQSLDQGLQFLIQYYNGEERAKGNILERFSAQQFPDLHSELNLSSLELGDSALYFCASSFRQGLAYEQYFGPGTRLTVT.

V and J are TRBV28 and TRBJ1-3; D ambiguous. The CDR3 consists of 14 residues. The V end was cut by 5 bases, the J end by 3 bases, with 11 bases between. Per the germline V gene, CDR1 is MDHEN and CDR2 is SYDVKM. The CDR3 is CASSPRRYGNTIYF. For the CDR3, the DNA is TGTGCCAGCAGTCCAAGGAGGTATGGAAACACCATATATTTT.

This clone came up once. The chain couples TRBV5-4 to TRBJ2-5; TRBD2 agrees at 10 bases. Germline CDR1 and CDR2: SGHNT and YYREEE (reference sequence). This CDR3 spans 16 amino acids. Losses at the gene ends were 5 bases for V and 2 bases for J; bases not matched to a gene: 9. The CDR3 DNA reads TGTGCCAGCAGTAATTCAGCGGGGGGGGTACAAGAGACCCAGTACTTC. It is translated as CASSNSAGGVQETQYF.

The CDR3, as DNA: TGTGCCAGCAGCCCAGGGACAGGGTGGACTGGGGCCAACGTCCTGACTTTC. Amino acids: CASSPGTGWTGANVLTF. The rearrangement links TRBV5-8 to TRBJ2-6; 9 bases fit TRBD1. Germline V gene data show CDR1 as SGHTS and CDR2 as YDEGEE. Losses at the gene ends were 4 bases for V and 2 bases for J; bases not matched to a gene: 7. CDR3 length: 17 amino acids.

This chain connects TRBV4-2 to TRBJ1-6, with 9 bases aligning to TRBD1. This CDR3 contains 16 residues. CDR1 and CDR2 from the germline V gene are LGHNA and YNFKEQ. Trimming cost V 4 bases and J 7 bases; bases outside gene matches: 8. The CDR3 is CASSRLQGAQNSPLHF. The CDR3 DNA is TGTGCCAGCAGCCGGTTACAGGGGGCGCAGAATTCACCCCTCCACTTT.

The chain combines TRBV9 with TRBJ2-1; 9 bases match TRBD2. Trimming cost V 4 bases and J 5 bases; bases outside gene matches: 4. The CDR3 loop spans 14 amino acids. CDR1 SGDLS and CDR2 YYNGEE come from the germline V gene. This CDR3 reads CASSLAGSHNEQFF. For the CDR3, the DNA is TGTGCCAGCAGCCTAGCGGGATCTCACAATGAGCAGTTCTTC.

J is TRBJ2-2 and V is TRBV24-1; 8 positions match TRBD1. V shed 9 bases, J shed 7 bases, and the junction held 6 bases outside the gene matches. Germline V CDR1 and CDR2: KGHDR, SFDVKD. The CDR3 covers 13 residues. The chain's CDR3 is CATGQGGGGELFF. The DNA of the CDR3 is TGTGCCACCGGACAGGGAGGAGGCGGGGAGCTGTTTTTT.

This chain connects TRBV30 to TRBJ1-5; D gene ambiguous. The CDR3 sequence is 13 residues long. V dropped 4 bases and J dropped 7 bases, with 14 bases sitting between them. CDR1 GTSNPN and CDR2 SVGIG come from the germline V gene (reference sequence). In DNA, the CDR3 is TGTGCCTGGAACGTATCTCCGGGGCAGCCCCAGCATTTT. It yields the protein CAWNVSPGQPQHF.